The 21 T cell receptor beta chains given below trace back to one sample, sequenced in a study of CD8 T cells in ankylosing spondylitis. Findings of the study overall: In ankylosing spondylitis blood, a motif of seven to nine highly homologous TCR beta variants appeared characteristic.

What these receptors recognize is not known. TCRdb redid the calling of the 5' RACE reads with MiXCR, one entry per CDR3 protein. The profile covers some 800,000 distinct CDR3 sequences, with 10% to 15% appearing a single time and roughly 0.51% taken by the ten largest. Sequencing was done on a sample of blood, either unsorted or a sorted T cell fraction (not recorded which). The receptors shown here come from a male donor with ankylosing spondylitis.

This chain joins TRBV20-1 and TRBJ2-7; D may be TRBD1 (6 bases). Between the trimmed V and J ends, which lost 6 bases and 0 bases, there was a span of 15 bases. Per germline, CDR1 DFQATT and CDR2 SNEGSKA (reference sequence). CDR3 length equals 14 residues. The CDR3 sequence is CSARDGQSSYEQYF. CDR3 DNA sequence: TGCAGTGCCCGAGACGGACAGAGCTCCTACGAGCAGTACTTC.

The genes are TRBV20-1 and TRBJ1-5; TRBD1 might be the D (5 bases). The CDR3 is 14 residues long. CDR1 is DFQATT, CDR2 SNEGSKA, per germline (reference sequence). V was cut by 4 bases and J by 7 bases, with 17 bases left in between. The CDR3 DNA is TGCAGTGCTATGAGTTTCCAGGGAGGCCAGCCCCAGCATTTT. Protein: CSAMSFQGGQPQHF.

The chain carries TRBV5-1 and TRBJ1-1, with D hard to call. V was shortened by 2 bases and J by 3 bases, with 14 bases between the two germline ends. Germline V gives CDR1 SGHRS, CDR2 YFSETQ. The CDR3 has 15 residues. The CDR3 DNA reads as TGCGCCAGCAGCTTTTCAGGCGCCGGGGACACTGAAGCTTTCTTT. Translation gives CASSFSGAGDTEAFF.

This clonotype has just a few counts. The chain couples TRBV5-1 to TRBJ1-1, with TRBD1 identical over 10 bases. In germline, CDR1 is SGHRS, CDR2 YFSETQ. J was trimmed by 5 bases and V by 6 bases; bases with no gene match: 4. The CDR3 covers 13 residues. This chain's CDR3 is CASTRTGGTEAFF. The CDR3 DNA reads TGCGCCAGCACCAGGACAGGGGGGACTGAAGCTTTCTTT.

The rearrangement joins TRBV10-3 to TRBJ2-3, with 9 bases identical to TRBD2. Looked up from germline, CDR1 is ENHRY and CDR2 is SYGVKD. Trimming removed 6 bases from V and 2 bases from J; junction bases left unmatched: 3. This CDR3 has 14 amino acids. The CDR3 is CAIRQRGDTDTQYF. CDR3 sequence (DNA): TGTGCCATCAGGCAGCGGGGGGACACAGATACGCAGTATTTT.

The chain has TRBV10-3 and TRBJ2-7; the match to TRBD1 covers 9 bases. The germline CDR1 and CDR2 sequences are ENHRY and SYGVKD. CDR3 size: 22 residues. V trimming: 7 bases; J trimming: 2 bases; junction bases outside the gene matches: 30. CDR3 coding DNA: TGTGCCATCACTTCGGGACAGGGAGGGTCGGGTCGTGGACAAGGGACGACCTACGAGCAGTACTTC. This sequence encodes CAITSGQGGSGRGQGTTYEQYF.

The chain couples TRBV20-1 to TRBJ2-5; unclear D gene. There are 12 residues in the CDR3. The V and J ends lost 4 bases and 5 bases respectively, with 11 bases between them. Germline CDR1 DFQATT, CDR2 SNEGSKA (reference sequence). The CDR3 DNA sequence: TGCAGTGCTACCTCCGCCCAGGAGACCCAGTACTTC. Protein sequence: CSATSAQETQYF.

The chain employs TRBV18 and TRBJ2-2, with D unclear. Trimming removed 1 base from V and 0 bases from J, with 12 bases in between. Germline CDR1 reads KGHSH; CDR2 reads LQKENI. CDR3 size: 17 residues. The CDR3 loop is CASSPLTYSTNTGELFF. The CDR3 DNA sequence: TGTGCCAGCTCACCACTCACTTATAGCACGAACACCGGGGAGCTGTTTTTT.

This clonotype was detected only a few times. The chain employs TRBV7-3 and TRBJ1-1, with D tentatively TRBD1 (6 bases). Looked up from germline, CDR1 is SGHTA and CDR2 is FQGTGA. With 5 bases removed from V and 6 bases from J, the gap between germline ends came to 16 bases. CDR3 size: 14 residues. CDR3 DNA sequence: TGTGCCAGCAGCCGAACAGGGAAGGACGCTGAAGCTTTCTTT. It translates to CASSRTGKDAEAFF.

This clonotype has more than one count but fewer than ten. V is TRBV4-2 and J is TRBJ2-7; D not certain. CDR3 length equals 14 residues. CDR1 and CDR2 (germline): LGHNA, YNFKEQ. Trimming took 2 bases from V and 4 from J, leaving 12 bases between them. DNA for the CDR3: TGTGCCAGCAGCCAACAAGGGTTTGGTTACGAGCAGTACTTC. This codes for CASSQQGFGYEQYF.

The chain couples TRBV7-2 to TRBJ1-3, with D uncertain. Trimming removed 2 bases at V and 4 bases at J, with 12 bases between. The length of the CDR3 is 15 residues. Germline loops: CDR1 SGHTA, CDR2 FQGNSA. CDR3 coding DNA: TGTGCCAGCAGCTTATTGGGGTCAGCCGGAAACACCATATATTTT. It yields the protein CASSLLGSAGNTIYF.

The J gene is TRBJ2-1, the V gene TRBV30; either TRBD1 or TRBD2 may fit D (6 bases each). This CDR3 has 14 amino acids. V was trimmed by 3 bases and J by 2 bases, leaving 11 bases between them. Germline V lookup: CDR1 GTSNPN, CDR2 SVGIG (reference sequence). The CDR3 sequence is CAWSRGGTYNEQFF. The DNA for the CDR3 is TGTGCCTGGAGCAGGGGAGGAACCTACAATGAGCAGTTCTTC.

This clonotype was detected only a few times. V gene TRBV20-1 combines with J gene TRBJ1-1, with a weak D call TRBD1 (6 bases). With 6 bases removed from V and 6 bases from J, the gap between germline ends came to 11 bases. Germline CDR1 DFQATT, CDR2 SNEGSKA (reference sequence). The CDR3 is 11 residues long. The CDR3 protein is CSARGGAEAFF. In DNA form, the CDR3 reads TGCAGTGCCAGGGGCGGGGCTGAAGCTTTCTTT.

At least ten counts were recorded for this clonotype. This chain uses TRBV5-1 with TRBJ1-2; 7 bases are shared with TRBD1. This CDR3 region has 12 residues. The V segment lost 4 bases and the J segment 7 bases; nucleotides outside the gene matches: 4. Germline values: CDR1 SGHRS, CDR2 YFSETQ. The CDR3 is CASSPTGLGYTF. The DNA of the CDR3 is TGCGCCAGCAGCCCGACAGGGCTTGGCTACACCTTC.

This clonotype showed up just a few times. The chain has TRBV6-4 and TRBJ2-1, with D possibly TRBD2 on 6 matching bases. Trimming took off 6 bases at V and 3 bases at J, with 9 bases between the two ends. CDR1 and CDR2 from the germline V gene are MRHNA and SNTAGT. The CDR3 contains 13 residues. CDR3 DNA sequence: TGTGCCAGCAGCAGGGAGGTCTACAATGAGCAGTTCTTC. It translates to CASSREVYNEQFF.

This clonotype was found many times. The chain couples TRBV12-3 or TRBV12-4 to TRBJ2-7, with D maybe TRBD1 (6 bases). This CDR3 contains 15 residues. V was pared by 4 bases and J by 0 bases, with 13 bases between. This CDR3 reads CASSSSQGYSYEQYF. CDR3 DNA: TGTGCCAGCAGTTCCTCACAGGGTTACTCCTACGAGCAGTACTTC.

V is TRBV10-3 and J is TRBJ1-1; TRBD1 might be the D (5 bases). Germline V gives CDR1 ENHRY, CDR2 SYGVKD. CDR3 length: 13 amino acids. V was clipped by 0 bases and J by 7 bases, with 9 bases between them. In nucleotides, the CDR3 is TGTGCCATCAGTGAGTCGGGGGAGCTTGAAGCTTTCTTT. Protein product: CAISESGELEAFF.

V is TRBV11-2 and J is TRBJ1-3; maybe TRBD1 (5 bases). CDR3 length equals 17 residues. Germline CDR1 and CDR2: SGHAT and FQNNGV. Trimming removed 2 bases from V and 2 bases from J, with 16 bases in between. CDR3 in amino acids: CASSLNAFARAGNTIYF. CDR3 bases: TGTGCCAGCAGCTTAAACGCGTTCGCCAGGGCTGGAAACACCATATATTTT.

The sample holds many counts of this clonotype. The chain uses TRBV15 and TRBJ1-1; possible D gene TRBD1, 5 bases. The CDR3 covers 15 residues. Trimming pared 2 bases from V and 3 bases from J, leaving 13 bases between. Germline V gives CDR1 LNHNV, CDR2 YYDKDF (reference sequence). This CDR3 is CATSRNQGNDTEAFF. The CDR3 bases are TGTGCCACCAGCAGAAATCAGGGAAACGACACTGAAGCTTTCTTT.

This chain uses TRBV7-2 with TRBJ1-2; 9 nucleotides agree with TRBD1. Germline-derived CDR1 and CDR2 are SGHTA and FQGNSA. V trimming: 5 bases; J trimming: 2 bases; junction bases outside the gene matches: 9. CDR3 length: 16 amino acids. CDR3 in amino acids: CASSQTLGQGNYGYTF. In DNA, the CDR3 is TGTGCCAGCAGCCAAACCCTCGGACAGGGGAACTATGGCTACACCTTC.

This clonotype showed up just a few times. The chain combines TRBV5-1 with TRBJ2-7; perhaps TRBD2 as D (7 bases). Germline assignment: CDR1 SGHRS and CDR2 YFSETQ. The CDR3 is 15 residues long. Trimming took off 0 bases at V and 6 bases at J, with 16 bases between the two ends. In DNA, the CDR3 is TGCGCCAGCAGCTTGGAGGGACGGGGGGCTTCCGAGCAGTACTTC. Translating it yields CASSLEGRGASEQYF.